The rows below give T cell receptor beta chains drawn from one sample of a study of regulatory T cells in long-lasting Graves disease. MiXCR, applied by TCRdb to the multiplex PCR reads, yields one record per CDR3 protein. Among a few hundred thousand distinct CDR3 sequences, roughly a quarter were seen once, and the ten largest hold over 25%. The starting material was peripheral blood mononuclear cells (PBMCs), obtained when the disease was refractory, from a patient treated with antithyroid drugs. These receptors came from a female donor with Graves disease. Each CDR3 is given with its conserved first and last residue. Each record gives: V gene, J gene, clone size, CDR3 protein. Rows may omit the clone size; those that give it use once, few, many or a size class.

TRBV18	TRBJ2-1	.	CASSPPTVSSYNEQFF
TRBV20-1	TRBJ2-5	.	CSARDGLAGETQYF
TRBV5-6	TRBJ1-1	many	CASSIQGTSEAFF
TRBV27	TRBJ2-7	few	CASSVGLAGDEQYF
TRBV13	TRBJ2-7	few	CASSFARGGLSYEQYF
TRBV30	TRBJ1-1	once	CAWSEGGTEAFF
TRBV29-1	TRBJ2-1	.	CSVASGGREQFF
TRBV12-3/TRBV12-4	TRBJ1-2	many	CASTPGRTYGYTF
TRBV7-9	TRBJ2-5	few	CASSLVLGGTGETQYF
TRBV6-1	TRBJ1-1	.	CASRDTTGNTEAFF
TRBV2	TRBJ2-7	many	CASSVPSSGRIPYEQYF